This paragraph reports one TCR beta chain. What it binds is not known. Primers for the PCR totalled 60 Vbeta and 13 Jbeta. Sequenced by immunoSEQ multiplex PCR; TCRdb stores in-frame clones only, minus some. The table lists 180,000 or so clones, 82% of them singletons, with 1.5% to 1.9% in the top ten. This record belongs to a study of cytomegalovirus exposure and HLA in healthy donors. Study-wide results and limits: As immune exposure information, only CMV serostatus was available.

The receptor was derived from a man aged 35 to 55 in good health and CMV-seronegative. The sample comprised PBMCs.

CDR3 nucleotide sequence: TGCGCCAGCAGCCAAGATTTAGGGACAGGGAACACTGAAGCTTTCTTT. Encoded protein: CASSQDLGTGNTEAFF. The V call is TRBV4-3, the J call TRBJ1-1; 8 nucleotides match TRBD1. The germline gives CDR1 LGHNA, CDR2 YSLEER. CDR3 length equals 16 residues. With 0 bases clipped from V and 1 base from J, the junction kept 4 bases outside the gene matches.